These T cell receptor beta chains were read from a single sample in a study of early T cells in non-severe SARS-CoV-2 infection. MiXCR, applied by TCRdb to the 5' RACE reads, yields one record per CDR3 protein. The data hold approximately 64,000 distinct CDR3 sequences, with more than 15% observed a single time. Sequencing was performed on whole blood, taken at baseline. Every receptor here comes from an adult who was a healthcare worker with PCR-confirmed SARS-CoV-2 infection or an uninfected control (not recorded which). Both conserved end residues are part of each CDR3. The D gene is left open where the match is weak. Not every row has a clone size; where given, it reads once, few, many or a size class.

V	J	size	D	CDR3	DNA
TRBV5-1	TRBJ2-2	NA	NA	CASATGILTGELFF	TGCGCCAGCGCCACCGGTATACTTACCGGGGAGCTGTTTTTT
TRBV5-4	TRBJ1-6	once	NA	CASSRPSSNSPLHF	TGTGCCAGCAGCCGTCCCTCGTCGAATTCACCCCTCCACTTT
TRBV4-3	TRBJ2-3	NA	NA	CASSRAVQGDTQYF	TGCGCCAGCAGCCGGGCCGTACAGGGCGATACGCAGTATTTT
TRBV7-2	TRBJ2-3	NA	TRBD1	CASNKFATGTGGDTQYF	TGTGCCAGCAACAAGTTTGCCACCGGGACAGGTGGAGATACGCAGTATTTT
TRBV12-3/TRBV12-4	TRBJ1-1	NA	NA	CASSSPTTMNTEAFF	TGTGCCAGCAGTTCCCCCACAACAATGAACACTGAAGCTTTCTTT
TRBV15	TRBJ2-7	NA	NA	CATSSDFPERQAAYEQYF	TGTGCCACCAGCAGTGATTTTCCAGAACGACAGGCCGCCTACGAGCAGTACTTC
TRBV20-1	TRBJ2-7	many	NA	CSATGTSYEQYF	TGCAGTGCTACCGGGACATCTTACGAGCAGTACTTC
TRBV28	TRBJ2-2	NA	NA	CASSFSTGELFF	TGTGCCAGCAGTTTCAGCACCGGGGAGCTGTTTTTT
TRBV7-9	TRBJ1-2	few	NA	CASTVAGAVNYGYTF	TGTGCCAGCACCGTCGCCGGGGCAGTTAACTATGGCTACACCTTC
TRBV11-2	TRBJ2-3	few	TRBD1	CASSSTRGHSDTQYF	TGTGCCAGCAGCTCGACCAGGGGGCACTCAGATACGCAGTATTTT
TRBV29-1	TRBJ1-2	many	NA	CSVEDHGQGGGYTF	TGCAGCGTTGAAGATCATGGGCAGGGTGGAGGCTACACCTTC
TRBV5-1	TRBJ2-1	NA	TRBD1	CASSSRDRINNEQFF	TGCGCCAGCAGCTCCCGGGACAGAATTAACAATGAGCAGTTCTTC
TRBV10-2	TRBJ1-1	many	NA	CASSGGSPLTGFSTEAFF	TGCGCCAGCAGTGGGGGAAGTCCCTTGACAGGCTTTTCCACTGAAGCTTTCTTT
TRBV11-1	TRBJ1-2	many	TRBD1	CASSPGQGNYGYTF	TGTGCCAGCAGCCCGGGACAGGGGAACTATGGCTACACCTTC
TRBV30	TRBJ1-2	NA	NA	CAWSVPGFGYTF	TGTGCCTGGAGTGTACCCGGATTCGGCTACACCTTC
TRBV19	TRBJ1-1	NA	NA	CASNERAVVGEAFF	TGTGCCAGTAATGAACGGGCGGTTGTCGGTGAAGCTTTCTTT
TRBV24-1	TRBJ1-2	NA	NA	CATSDTYAGGYTF	TGTGCCACCAGTGATACCTACGCGGGGGGCTACACCTTC
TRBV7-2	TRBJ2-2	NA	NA	CASSLGIGRTGELFF	TGTGCCAGCAGCTTAGGGATAGGGCGGACCGGGGAGCTGTTTTTT
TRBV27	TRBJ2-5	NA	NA	CASSLSGRRETQYF	TGTGCCAGCAGTTTATCCGGGCGAAGAGAGACCCAGTACTTC
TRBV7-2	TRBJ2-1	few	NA	CASSLQGNEQFF	TGTGCCAGCAGCTTACAGGGCAATGAGCAGTTCTTC
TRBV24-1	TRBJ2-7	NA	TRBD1	CATSDRRDRGYEQYF	TGTGCCACCAGTGACCGCCGGGACAGGGGCTACGAGCAGTACTTC
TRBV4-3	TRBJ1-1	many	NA	CASSHPDRNTEAFF	TGCGCCAGCAGCCATCCCGACAGGAACACTGAAGCTTTCTTT
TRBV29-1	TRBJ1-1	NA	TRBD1	CSEIQGARTEAFF	TGCAGCGAGATCCAGGGGGCCCGGACTGAAGCTTTCTTT
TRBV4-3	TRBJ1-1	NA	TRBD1	CASGTGHTEAFF	TGCGCCAGTGGGACAGGACATACTGAAGCTTTCTTT
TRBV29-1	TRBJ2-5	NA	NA	CSVSLETQYF	TGCAGCGTGAGCTTAGAGACCCAGTACTTC
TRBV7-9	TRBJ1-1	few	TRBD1	CASSWGQPNTEAFF	TGTGCCAGCAGCTGGGGACAGCCGAACACTGAAGCTTTCTTT
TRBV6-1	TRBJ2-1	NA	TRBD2	CASSPGRGGVNEQFF	TGTGCCAGCAGCCCAGGTAGGGGAGGGGTGAATGAGCAGTTCTTC
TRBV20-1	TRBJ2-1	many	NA	CSASLTVSNEQFF	TGCAGTGCTTCCTTGACAGTTTCCAATGAGCAGTTCTTC
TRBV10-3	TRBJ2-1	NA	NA	CAINPGLGDSEQFF	TGTGCCATCAATCCGGGACTAGGGGACAGTGAGCAGTTCTTC
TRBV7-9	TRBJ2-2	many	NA	CASSLISTGELFF	TGTGCCAGCAGCTTAATTTCCACCGGGGAGCTGTTTTTT
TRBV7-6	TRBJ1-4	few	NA	CASSQYEKLFF	TGTGCCAGCAGCCAGTATGAAAAACTGTTTTTT
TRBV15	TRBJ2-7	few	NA	CATSSAGFSYEQYF	TGTGCCACCAGCAGCGCCGGATTCTCCTACGAGCAGTACTTC
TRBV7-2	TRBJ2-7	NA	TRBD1	CASSPGQDHGEQYF	TGTGCCAGCAGCCCCGGACAGGACCACGGAGAGCAGTACTTC
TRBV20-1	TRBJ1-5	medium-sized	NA	CSAGGKGNQPQHF	TGCAGTGCTGGGGGGAAGGGCAATCAGCCCCAGCATTTT
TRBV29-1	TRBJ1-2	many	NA	CSVEKGQMEGYTF	TGCAGCGTTGAAAAAGGGCAGATGGAAGGCTACACCTTC
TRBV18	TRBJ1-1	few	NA	CASSPGMNTEAFF	TGTGCCAGCTCACCGGGGATGAACACTGAAGCTTTCTTT
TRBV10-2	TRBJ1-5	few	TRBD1	CASKGQGIFNQPQHF	TGCGCCAGCAAAGGACAGGGGATATTCAATCAGCCCCAGCATTTT
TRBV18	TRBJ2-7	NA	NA	CASSPIADEQYF	TGTGCCAGCTCACCAATAGCAGACGAGCAGTACTTC
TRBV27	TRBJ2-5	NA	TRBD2	CASSLWQAGGKETQYF	TGTGCCAGCAGTTTATGGCAAGCGGGGGGAAAAGAGACCCAGTACTTC
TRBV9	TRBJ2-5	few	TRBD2	CASSVGLAGRKETQYF	TGTGCCAGCAGCGTCGGACTAGCGGGACGGAAGGAGACCCAGTACTTC
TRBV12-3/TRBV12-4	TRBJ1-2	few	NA	CASARQDYGYTF	TGTGCCAGCGCAAGACAGGACTATGGCTACACCTTC
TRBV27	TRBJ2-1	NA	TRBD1	CASSSGTGNNEQFF	TGTGCCAGCAGTTCCGGGACAGGGAACAATGAGCAGTTCTTC
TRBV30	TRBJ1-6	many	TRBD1	CAWSVLRTGGVHSPLHF	TGTGCCTGGAGTGTACTCCGGACAGGGGGTGTGCATTCACCCCTCCACTTT
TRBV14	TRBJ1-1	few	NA	CASSQDAGIEAFF	TGTGCCAGCAGCCAAGATGCGGGGATTGAAGCTTTCTTT
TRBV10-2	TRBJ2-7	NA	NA	CASSESPTYEQYF	TGCGCCAGCAGTGAGTCCCCCACCTACGAGCAGTACTTC